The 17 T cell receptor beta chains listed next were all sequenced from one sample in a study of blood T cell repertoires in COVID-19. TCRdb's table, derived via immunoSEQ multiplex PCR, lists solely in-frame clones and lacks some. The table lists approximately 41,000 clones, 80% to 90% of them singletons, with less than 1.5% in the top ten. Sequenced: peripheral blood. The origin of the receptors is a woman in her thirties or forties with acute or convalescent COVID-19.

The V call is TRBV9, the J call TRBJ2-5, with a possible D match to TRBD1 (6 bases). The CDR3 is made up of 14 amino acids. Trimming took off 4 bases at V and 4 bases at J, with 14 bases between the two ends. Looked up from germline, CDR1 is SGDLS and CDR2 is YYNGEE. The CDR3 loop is CASSNREAGETQYF. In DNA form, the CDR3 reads TGTGCCAGCAGCAACAGGGAAGCCGGAGAGACCCAGTACTTC.

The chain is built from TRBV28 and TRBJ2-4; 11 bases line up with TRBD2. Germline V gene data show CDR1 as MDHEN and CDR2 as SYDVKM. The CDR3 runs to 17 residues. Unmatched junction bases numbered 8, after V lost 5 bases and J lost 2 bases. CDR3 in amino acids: CASSGLGTSGPKNIQYF. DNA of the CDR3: TGTGCCAGCAGTGGTCTAGGGACTAGCGGTCCCAAAAACATTCAGTACTTC.

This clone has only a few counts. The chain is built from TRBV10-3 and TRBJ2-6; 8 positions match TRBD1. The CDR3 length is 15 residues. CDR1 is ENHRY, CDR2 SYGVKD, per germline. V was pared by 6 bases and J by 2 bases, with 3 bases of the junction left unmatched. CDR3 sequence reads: CAISWTGTGANVLTF. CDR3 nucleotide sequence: TGTGCCATCAGCTGGACAGGGACTGGGGCCAACGTCCTGACTTTC.

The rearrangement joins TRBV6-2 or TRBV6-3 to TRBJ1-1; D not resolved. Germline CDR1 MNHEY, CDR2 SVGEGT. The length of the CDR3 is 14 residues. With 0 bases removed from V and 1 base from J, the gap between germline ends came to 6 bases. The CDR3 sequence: CASSYSLSNTEAFF. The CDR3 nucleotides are TGTGCCAGCAGTTACTCCCTTTCGAACACTGAAGCTTTCTTT.

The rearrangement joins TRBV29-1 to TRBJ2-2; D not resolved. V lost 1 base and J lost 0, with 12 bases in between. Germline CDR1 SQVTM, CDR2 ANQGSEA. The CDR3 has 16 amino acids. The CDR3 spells CSVEGANSTNTGELFF. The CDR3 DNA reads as TGCAGCGTTGAAGGTGCCAACTCTACGAACACCGGGGAGCTGTTTTTT.

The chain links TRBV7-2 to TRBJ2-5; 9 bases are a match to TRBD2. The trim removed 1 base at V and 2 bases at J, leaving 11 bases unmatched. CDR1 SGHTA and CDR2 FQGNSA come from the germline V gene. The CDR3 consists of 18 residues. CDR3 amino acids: CASSLGASSGGPQETQYF. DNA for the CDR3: TGTGCCAGCAGCTTAGGGGCGAGTAGCGGGGGTCCTCAAGAGACCCAGTACTTC.

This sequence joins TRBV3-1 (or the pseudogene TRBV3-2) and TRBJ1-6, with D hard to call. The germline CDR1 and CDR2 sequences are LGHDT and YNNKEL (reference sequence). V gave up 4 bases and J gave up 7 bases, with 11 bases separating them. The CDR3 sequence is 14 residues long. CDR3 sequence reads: CASSRDIQNSPLHF. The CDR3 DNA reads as TGTGCCAGCAGCCGAGATATACAGAATTCACCCCTCCACTTT.

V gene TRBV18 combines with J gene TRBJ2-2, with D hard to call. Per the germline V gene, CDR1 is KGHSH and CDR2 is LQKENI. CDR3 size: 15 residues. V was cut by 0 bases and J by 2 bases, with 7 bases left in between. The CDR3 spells CASSPPLFNTGELFF. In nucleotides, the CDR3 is TGTGCCAGCTCACCACCCCTGTTTAACACCGGGGAGCTGTTTTTT.

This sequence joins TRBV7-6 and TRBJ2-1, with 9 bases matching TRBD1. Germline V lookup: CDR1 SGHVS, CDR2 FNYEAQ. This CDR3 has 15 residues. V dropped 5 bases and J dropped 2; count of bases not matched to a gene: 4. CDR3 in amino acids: CASSPTGGAYNEQFF. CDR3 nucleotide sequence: TGTGCCAGCAGCCCTACAGGGGGCGCCTACAATGAGCAGTTCTTC.

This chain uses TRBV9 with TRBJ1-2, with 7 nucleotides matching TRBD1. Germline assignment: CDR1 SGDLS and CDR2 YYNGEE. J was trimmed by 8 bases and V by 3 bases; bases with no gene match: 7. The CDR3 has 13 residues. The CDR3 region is CASSENRGLGYTF. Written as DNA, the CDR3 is TGTGCCAGCAGCGAGAACAGGGGTCTCGGCTACACCTTC.

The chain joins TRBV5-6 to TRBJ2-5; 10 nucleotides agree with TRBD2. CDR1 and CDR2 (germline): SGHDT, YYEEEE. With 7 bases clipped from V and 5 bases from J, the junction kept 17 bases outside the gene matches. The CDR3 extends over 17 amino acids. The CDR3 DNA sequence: TGTGCCAGCCGTTCTACACAGCGGGAGGGAAGATGGGAGACCCAGTACTTC. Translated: CASRSTQREGRWETQYF.

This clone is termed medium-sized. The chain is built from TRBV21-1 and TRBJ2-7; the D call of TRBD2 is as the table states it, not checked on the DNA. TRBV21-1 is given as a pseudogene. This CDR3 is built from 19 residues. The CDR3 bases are TGTGCCAGCAGCAAAGTAGGTCTAGCGGGAGAAGTTTCCCTGCACGAGCAGTACTTC. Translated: CASSKVGLAGEVSLHEQYF.

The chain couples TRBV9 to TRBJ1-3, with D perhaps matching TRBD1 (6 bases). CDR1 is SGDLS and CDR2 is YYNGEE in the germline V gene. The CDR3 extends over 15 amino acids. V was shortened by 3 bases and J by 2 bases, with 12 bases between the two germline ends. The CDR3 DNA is TGTGCCAGCAGCGCACTACAGGGACCTGGAAACACCATATATTTT. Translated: CASSALQGPGNTIYF.

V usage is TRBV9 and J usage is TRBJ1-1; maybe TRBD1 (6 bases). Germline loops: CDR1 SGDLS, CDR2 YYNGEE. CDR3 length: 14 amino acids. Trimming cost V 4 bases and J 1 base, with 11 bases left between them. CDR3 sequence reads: CASSPRTANTEAFF. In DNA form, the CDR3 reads TGTGCCAGCAGCCCCCGGACAGCGAACACTGAAGCTTTCTTT.

DNA of the CDR3: TGTGCCAGCAGTTTCCTAGCGGGAGTTTCCTACAATGAGCAGTTCTTC. Its translation: CASSFLAGVSYNEQFF. The chain is built from TRBV28 and TRBJ2-1, with 10 nucleotides matching TRBD2. The V and J ends lost 3 bases and 1 base, in that order; junction bases with no gene match: 3. This CDR3 contains 16 residues. Germline loops: CDR1 MDHEN, CDR2 SYDVKM.

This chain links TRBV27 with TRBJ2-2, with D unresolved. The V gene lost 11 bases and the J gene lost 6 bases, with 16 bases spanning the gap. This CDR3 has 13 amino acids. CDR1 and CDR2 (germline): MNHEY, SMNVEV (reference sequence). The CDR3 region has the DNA TGTGCCTCCGCGAGGTATCGACCCGGGGAGCTGTTTTTT. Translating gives CASARYRPGELFF.

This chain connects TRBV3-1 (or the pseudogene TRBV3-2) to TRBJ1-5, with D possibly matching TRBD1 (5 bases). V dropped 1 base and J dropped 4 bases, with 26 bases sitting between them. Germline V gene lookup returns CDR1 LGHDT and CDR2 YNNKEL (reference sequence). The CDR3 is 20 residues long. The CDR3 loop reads CASSQGEETSVGGLNQPQHF. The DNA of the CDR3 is TGTGCCAGCAGCCAAGGAGAGGAGACCTCCGTCGGGGGTTTAAATCAGCCCCAGCATTTT.